Given below is one T cell receptor (beta chain) in context. This clonotype occurred a few times. The antigen this receptor binds is unknown. The sample holds no much larger clone one base away, and base qualities are not on file. Libraries of naive CD8 T cells were generated from around 20,000 to 1,000,000 sorted cells, with 10%, 30% or 50% of the purified RNA used. Naive CD8 T cells, defined as CD8+CD4-CCR7+CD45RA+, were FACS-sorted into RLT Plus buffer on a BD FACSAria II. More than 8 TCR copies' worth of Jurkat RNA were spiked into roughly 19,000-1,000,000 naive CD8 T cell samples to test detection sensitivity. Enrichment of CD8 T cells was done with RosetteSep CD8+ T Cell Enrichment Cocktail plus Ficoll-Paque, and ACK red cell lysis came afterward. This entry is derived from a study of molecular identifiers for immune sequencing clone quantification (dated by TCRdb to 2016 to 2019). Regarding the study in general: In a replicate experiment, RNA from roughly 21,000 or 96,000 naive CD8 T cells was split into five aliquots, four of which were sequenced. This methods study benchmarked molecular-identifier clustering-based TCR repertoire sequencing (MIDCIRS) and TCR RNA copy counting, using CD8 T cells to do so.

The CDR3, cysteine through phenylalanine, is 13 amino acids long. Left in the record is the CDR3 DNA by itself, 39 bases read in frame from the first base. The CDR1 and CDR2 encoded by the germline V gene (reference sequence) are LNHNV and YYDKDF. V and J lose 6 bases and 1 base, and a span of 9 bases separates them. Here is what the overall study found, with its caveats: Without barcode sub-clustering, chimeric consensus sequences inflated TCR diversity; chimeras reached as high as 47%. Spiked-in Jurkat TCR RNA (about ten copies' worth), which is not part of the donor repertoire, was contained in the naive libraries. Approximately 3.1 recovered TCR RNA copies per cell were obtained by modeling, versus around 10 by digital PCR, implying a capture efficiency of approximately 30%. In CMV-specific effector cells, clones with more than 20 RNA copies contained over 98% of molecules, whereas in naive cells such clones contained under 1% of molecules. Spiked-in Jurkat TCR RNA equivalent to a single cell was reported to be detectable even among approximately 1 million naive CD8 T cells. Highly expanded clone sizes could be underestimated if identical TCR molecules share a barcode.

Receptors were amplified or captured by PCR. Sequenced using an Illumina HiSeq 4000. Preparation of bulk TCR libraries followed a previously described approach, with the TCR primers listed in Table S5. The Qiagen AllPrep DNA/RNA kit was used to purify total RNA. Before analysis, reads from multiple sequencing runs of the same library were pooled. Per the original workflow: Reads were retained only if an exact TCR constant sequence was present, and the retained reads were trimmed to 150 nt and grouped according to their 12-nt molecular barcodes. Reads within each barcode group were sub-clustered using a 15% Levenshtein threshold, and quality-weighted consensus sequences were constructed for each RNA molecule. Non-functional sequences were excluded, and lower-count sequences lying one edit away from another sequence were also excluded. Barcode sub-clusters with fewer than 20% of the maximum read count were removed, based on fitting two negative binomial distributions. Using fastp at Q25 and MiXCR, TCRdb reprocessed the public reads and kept productive beta chains. Identical CDR3 proteins give one entry, which carries the most common genes and DNA. These V and J calls originate from TCRdb's pipeline instead of the authors' own analysis. The sample table records over 600,000 distinct CDR3 sequences; around 20% of these occur just once. The leading ten clones occupy around 0.86% of the sample.

Source material: naive CD8+ T cells from blood, with Jurkat cell RNA spiked in. What the cell subset or site label conveys for this sample: FACS-sorted CD8+CD4-CCR7+CD45RA+ naive T cells. The sequence was collected from a human donor in good health. Some libraries in this study had Jurkat cell RNA spiked in. The chain is made from TRBV15 and TRBJ1-1, with an unclear D gene assignment. The CDR3 region: CATSFPGNTEAFF. The DNA is as follows: TGTGCCACCAGTTTCCCAGGGAACACTGAAGCTTTCTTT.